This TCR beta chain was identified during a study of shared T cell receptors in the human thymus (dated by TCRdb to about 2021). Some background on the complete study: The study investigated the way shared, self-reactive T-cell receptor alpha chains are produced in the human thymus.

Reading the germline V gene gives CDR1 MGHRA and CDR2 YSYEKL. From the cysteine through the phenylalanine, the CDR3 covers 19 amino acids. The kept DNA is CDR3 alone, 57 bases in frame from the first base. V and J are trimmed by 1 base and 0 bases, and the gene matches miss 8 bases of the junction. As for this clone: The antigen it binds to is not known. Base qualities are not at hand, and no much larger clone is one base apart.

The library was made by the immunoSEQ multiplex PCR assay. This immuneACCESS table, as held by TCRdb, lists in-frame sequences with V and J called but not all clones. Of the missing ones, under half trace to an unresolved V gene in checked studies; the others have no known cause. The sample contains more than 550,000 clones, 75% to 90% of them found a single time. The ten largest clones add up to around 0.0099% of the sample. Another study also made use of these data, one on human thymus T cells. The second study's authors report: The donors were immunologically healthy infants in Finland who had open corrective cardiac surgery for congenital heart defects. The thymus tissue came from surgical resects taken out during corrective cardiac surgery. Usage of V and J gene segments appeared to be biased in both the thymic and the peripheral blood repertoires. According to the related research, thymic TCR repertoires were highly overlapping among unrelated individuals. TCR alpha and beta repertoires from roughly 8 infant thymus samples and a few related peripheral blood samples were characterized in the study. Donor ages ranged from about 7 to 244 days, and the cohort comprised over five male and a couple of female infants. Thymocytes were freed from the tissue by mechanical means and kept at -70 degrees C as pellets of about 9-30 million cells. A QIAsymphony instrument was used to extract genomic DNA from the frozen cell pellets. The immunoSEQ multiplex PCR assay was used to amplify the TCRB and TCRAD loci from a standardized quantity of quality-controlled genomic DNA. The V(D)J region was spanned by amplicons of a length sufficient to cover the CDR3 and to identify V and J genes. Through the commercial immunoSEQ service, the amplicons were sequenced on an Illumina platform. Corrections for primer bias and sequencing errors followed previously described methods, while TCRAD and TCRB definitions were based on the IMGT database. The repertoires were analysed using immunoSEQ Analyzer 3.0 and VDJTools for basic statistics, V/J segment usage, diversity estimates, rarefaction and pairwise overlap. To estimate diversity, the Chao1, ChaoE, Efron-Thisted, Shannon and inverse Simpson indices were applied, and diversity was also estimated on datasets down-sampled to the smallest sample. For repertoire overlap, CDR3 nucleotide sequence, V gene and J gene had to match strictly, and clustering was done by Jaccard-based multidimensional scaling. On average, thymus samples gave about 810,000 unique TCRB clonotypes, whereas blood samples gave 75,000 to 85,000.

The sequencing input was thymocytes. The TCR originated in a girl under three years old with a congenital heart defect. Donor details come from another sample of the same person, matched by shared clones. The chain joins TRBV4-1 to TRBJ1-6; TRBD1 agrees with 8 junctional bases. The CDR3 reads as follows: CASSQVGQAVSSYNSPLHF. The sequenced DNA is TGCGCCAGCAGCCAAGTGGGACAGGCAGTTTCCTCCTATAATTCACCCCTCCACTTT.